What follows are 17 T cell receptor beta chains derived from one specimen sequenced in a study of vaccination and CD4 T cells after COVID-19. Antigens of these TCRs are unknown. Cultured CD4+ T cell DNA underwent sequencing with the Oncomine TCR Beta short-read assay. Each CDR3 protein gets one entry after TCRdb re-called the PCR reads with MiXCR. The data contain about 12,000 distinct CDR3 sequences, under 35% of them singletons. Noted treatment: approximately nine-day PBMC culture with coronavirus spike peptide pools or control peptides (ViraFEST assay). Material: CD4+ T cells from blood, cultured in vitro, obtained after SARS-CoV-2 vaccination. The source of these receptors is a human donor who had recovered from COVID-19.

The CDR3 coding sequence is TGTGCCAGCAGCAATGGACCGGACTATGGCTACACCTTC. Its protein product is CASSNGPDYGYTF. The chain has TRBV28 and TRBJ1-2; D gene uncertain. V shed 6 bases and J shed 3 bases, with 11 bases lying between them. From germline, CDR1 is MDHEN and CDR2 SYDVKM. The CDR3 is made up of 13 amino acids.

The table lists this clonotype with a few counts. The chain employs TRBV10-3 and TRBJ2-3; D gene unclear. CDR1 and CDR2 (germline): ENHRY, SYGVKD. The CDR3 runs 14 residues. V was pared by 8 bases and J by 0 bases, with 12 bases between. CDR3 coding DNA: TGTGCCATCGGGCCAGCGCCGAGCACAGATACGCAGTATTTT. It encodes CAIGPAPSTDTQYF.

In this sample, this clonotype is large. The CDR3 loop is CASRNVGAEQETQYF. CDR3 DNA: TGCGCCAGCCGGAACGTTGGGGCGGAACAAGAGACCCAGTACTTC. The chain combines TRBV10-1 with TRBJ2-5, with D perhaps matching TRBD1 (5 bases). The length of the CDR3 is 15 residues. Looked up from germline, CDR1 is WNHNN and CDR2 is SYGVQD (reference sequence). V was cut by 8 bases and J by 2 bases, with 18 bases left in between.

This chain connects TRBV5-1 to TRBJ1-1; 9 bases are a match to TRBD1. The CDR3 extends over 15 amino acids. Germline V gene lookup returns CDR1 SGHRS and CDR2 YFSETQ. J was trimmed by 4 bases and V by 4 bases; bases with no gene match: 8. CDR3 bases: TGCGCCAGCAGCCTGGGACAGGGATTCTCCACTGAAGCTTTCTTT. It specifies CASSLGQGFSTEAFF.

V and J are TRBV20-1 and TRBJ1-4; D unresolved. Trimming took 4 bases from V and 1 from J, leaving 7 bases between them. Per germline, CDR1 DFQATT and CDR2 SNEGSKA (reference sequence). This CDR3 contains 13 residues. The DNA of the CDR3 is TGCAGTGCTATTGGATTAACTAATGAAAAACTGTTTTTT. It specifies CSAIGLTNEKLFF.

The chain combines TRBV7-7 with TRBJ2-3; D perhaps matches TRBD1 (6 bases). The V gene lost 5 bases and the J gene lost 2 bases, with 14 bases spanning the gap. There are 15 residues in the CDR3. Germline V gene lookup returns CDR1 SSHAT and CDR2 FNYEAQ (reference sequence). CDR3 region: CASSLTGQPTDTQYF. The CDR3 bases are TGTGCCAGCAGCCTCACGGGACAACCCACAGATACGCAGTATTTT.

Comment on this clonotype: The junction does not match germline at one end; this may be a read error. J is TRBJ2-7 and V is TRBV6-5; TRBD2 agrees at 11 bases. TRBJ2-5 explains the end of the DNA better; the J call may be wrong. The germline gives CDR1 MNHEY, CDR2 SVGAGI. The CDR3 consists of 16 residues. CDR3 bases: TGTGCCCGCAGTTTCTTAGCGGGAGGGAATGGTGAGACCCAGTACTTC. Protein product: CARSFLAGGNGETQYF.

This clonotype was found a few times. This probably arose from a read error, given a far larger clone one base away. This chain connects TRBV7-3 to TRBJ2-7, with 8 bases matching TRBD1. Trimming cost V 2 bases and J 3 bases; bases outside gene matches: 0. This CDR3 is built from 13 residues. The germline V gene encodes CDR1 SGHTA and CDR2 FQGTGA. The CDR3: CASSLGTGYEQYF. The CDR3 bases are TGTGCCAGCAGCTTAGGGACAGGCTACGAGCAGTACTTC.

By share, this clonotype ranks as medium-sized. This rearrangement joins TRBV5-1 to TRBJ2-7; 8 bases match TRBD1. V lost 3 bases and J lost 1; bases outside the gene matches: 3. The CDR3 extends over 14 amino acids. Germline V lookup: CDR1 SGHRS, CDR2 YFSETQ. The DNA of the CDR3 is TGCGCCAGCAGCTCCGGACAGGGATCCTACGAGCAGTACTTC. Translated: CASSSGQGSYEQYF.

This clonotype is medium-sized by share. The rearrangement uses TRBV11-2 and TRBJ1-5, with a weak D call TRBD1 (5 bases). V dropped 3 bases and J dropped 6 bases, with 15 bases sitting between them. Germline V lookup: CDR1 SGHAT, CDR2 FQNNGV. The CDR3 loop spans 15 amino acids. The CDR3 is CASSFGGTGGQPQHF. CDR3 in DNA: TGTGCCAGCAGCTTTGGCGGGACCGGGGGTCAGCCCCAGCATTTT.

This chain uses TRBV28 with TRBJ2-7; weak D call: TRBD1 (6 bases). V was clipped by 5 bases and J by 4 bases, with 27 bases between them. Looked up from germline, CDR1 is MDHEN and CDR2 is SYDVKM. CDR3 length: 18 residues. Here the CDR3 DNA reads TGTGCCAGCAGTCCCTACGGACAGCTCCTTGGATCGGAATACGAGCAGTACTTC. This encodes CASSPYGQLLGSEYEQYF.

The V call is TRBV18, the J call TRBJ1-1, with D unresolved. V was trimmed by 0 bases and J by 0 bases, leaving 8 bases between them. This CDR3 is built from 15 residues. The germline gives CDR1 KGHSH, CDR2 LQKENI. CDR3 bases: TGTGCCAGCTCACCACCGCAGACCATGAACACTGAAGCTTTCTTT. Translating it yields CASSPPQTMNTEAFF.

This chain links TRBV5-1 with TRBJ2-5; D is perhaps TRBD1 (6 bases). V shed 0 bases and J shed 5 bases, with 11 bases lying between them. CDR3 length: 14 residues. Germline V lookup: CDR1 SGHRS, CDR2 YFSETQ. CDR3 protein: CASSLDRAIETQYF. CDR3 in DNA: TGCGCCAGCAGCTTGGACAGGGCTATCGAGACCCAGTACTTC.

V and J are TRBV28 and TRBJ2-5, with 12 bases aligning to TRBD2. The germline V gene encodes CDR1 MDHEN and CDR2 SYDVKM. The CDR3 sequence is 15 residues long. Germline trimming cut 5 bases from V and 4 bases from J; bases unmatched to any gene: 5. CDR3 in amino acids: CASSPSGRARETQYF. In DNA, the CDR3 is TGTGCCAGCAGTCCTAGCGGGAGGGCCAGAGAGACCCAGTACTTC.

The chain couples TRBV5-8 to TRBJ2-5; no definite D call. Between the trimmed V and J ends, which lost 0 bases and 4 bases, there was a span of 19 bases. The CDR3 extends over 17 amino acids. From germline, CDR1 is SGHTS and CDR2 YDEGEE. The CDR3 bases are TGTGCCAGCAGCTTGGGCAGTTGGGTGGGGTCGGCAGAGACCCAGTACTTC. This sequence encodes CASSLGSWVGSAETQYF.

This clonotype was picked up a small number of times. The chain recombines TRBV19 with TRBJ2-1; TRBD1 agrees at 8 bases. CDR1 and CDR2 (germline): LNHDA, SQIVND (reference sequence). The CDR3 is 17 residues long. V shed 9 bases and J 0 bases; nucleotides not matched to a gene: 13. Written as DNA, the CDR3 is TGTGCCAGGCCGGGACAGGCGACGTCGAGCTCCTACAATGAGCAGTTCTTC. As protein: CARPGQATSSSYNEQFF.

This chain connects TRBV20-1 to TRBJ1-1, with D perhaps matching TRBD1 (5 bases). From germline, CDR1 is DFQATT and CDR2 SNEGSKA (reference sequence). The ends were cut back, 2 bases at V and 3 bases at J, with 7 bases in the middle. There are 12 residues in the CDR3. The CDR3, as DNA: TGCAGTGCTAGAAGGGGTTACACTGAAGCTTTCTTT. Amino acid sequence: CSARRGYTEAFF.